These T cell receptor beta chains were read from a single sample in a study of patients and donors after allogeneic stem cell transplantation. MiXCR, run by TCRdb on the RT-PCR reads, gives a single entry per CDR3 protein. Here the sample spans about a million distinct CDR3 sequences, about a sixth being singletons. Material for sequencing was blood, either unsorted or a sorted T cell fraction (not recorded which). Receptors were obtained from a human donor who was either an allogeneic HSCT recipient or a stem cell or donor lymphocyte infusion donor (not recorded which). It is not recorded whose cells these are; they may come from a transplant donor. Both conserved end residues are part of each CDR3. The D gene is left open where the match is weak. A clone size is listed for some rows: how often the clone was seen (once, few, many), or a class if it is expanded.

J gene | clone size | D gene | V gene | CDR3 protein | CDR3 DNA
TRBJ1-5 | few | TRBD1 | TRBV7-2 | CASSRDRAIQPQHF | TGTGCCAGCAGCCGAGACAGGGCAATTCAGCCCCAGCATTTT
TRBJ1-1 | few | - | TRBV6-1 | CASNKRGIWNTEAFF | TGTGCCAGCAATAAAAGGGGGATTTGGAACACTGAAGCTTTCTTT
TRBJ2-1 | - | TRBD2 | TRBV7-3 | CASSLSTSGGYEQFF | TGTGCCAGCAGCTTATCTACTAGCGGGGGCTATGAGCAGTTCTTC
TRBJ1-5 | - | - | TRBV18 | CASSEDTGSSNQPQHF | TGTGCCAGCTCAGAGGATACAGGGTCCAGCAATCAGCCCCAGCATTTT
TRBJ2-2 | - | TRBD1 | TRBV9 | CASSVEGGNTGELFF | TGTGCCAGCAGCGTAGAAGGGGGCAACACCGGGGAGCTGTTTTTT
TRBJ1-5 | few | - | TRBV10-3 | CATSYSNQPQHF | TGTGCCACCTCCTATAGCAATCAGCCCCAGCATTTT
TRBJ2-3 | - | TRBD2 | TRBV6-1 | CATQPSGGFTDTQYF | TGTGCCACCCAACCGAGCGGGGGCTTCACAGATACGCAGTATTTT
TRBJ2-1 | many | - | TRBV12-3/TRBV12-4 | CASSPERDNEQFF | TGTGCCAGCAGTCCCGAGCGGGACAATGAGCAGTTCTTC
TRBJ2-7 | few | - | TRBV5-1 | CASSLLPGRGDYEQYF | TGCGCCAGCAGCTTGCTACCGGGGAGGGGGGACTACGAGCAGTACTTC
TRBJ1-2 | few | TRBD1 | TRBV12-3/TRBV12-4 | CASSLRDRGPYGYTF | TGTGCCAGCAGTTTACGGGACAGGGGCCCCTATGGCTACACCTTC
TRBJ1-2 | few | - | TRBV7-2 | CASSRSGNLYGYTF | TGTGCCAGCAGCCGCTCGGGGAACCTCTATGGCTACACCTTC
TRBJ1-5 | - | - | TRBV7-2 | CASSRSSSSQHF | TGTGCCAGCAGCCGCAGCTCATCGTCCCAGCATTTT
TRBJ2-2 | - | TRBD2 | TRBV9 | CASSATSGRPLGGELFF | TGTGCCAGCAGCGCGACTAGCGGGAGGCCCCTCGGCGGGGAGCTGTTTTTT
TRBJ2-2 | - | TRBD1 | TRBV25-1 | CASRRVDRGGTGELFF | TGTGCCAGCAGGAGAGTGGACAGGGGCGGGACCGGGGAGCTGTTTTTT
TRBJ1-3 | - | TRBD1 | TRBV6-4 | CASSDPGQGANTIYF | TGTGCCAGCAGTGACCCGGGACAGGGGGCAAACACCATATATTTT
TRBJ2-7 | - | TRBD2 | TRBV6-1 | CASSSQTGTRGRWEQYF | TGTGCCAGCAGCTCTCAAACAGGGACTAGGGGGAGGTGGGAGCAGTACTTC
TRBJ2-3 | few | TRBD2 | TRBV7-6 | CASGSSGRQDTQYF | TGTGCCAGCGGGTCAAGCGGGAGGCAAGATACGCAGTATTTT
TRBJ2-7 | - | TRBD1 | TRBV18 | CASSPRTGNPDSEQYF | TGTGCCAGCTCACCACGGACAGGGAATCCAGATTCCGAGCAGTACTTC
TRBJ2-7 | few | TRBD1 | TRBV5-5 | CASSLSTDRAHEQYF | TGTGCCAGCAGCTTAAGTACGGACAGGGCCCACGAGCAGTACTTC
TRBJ2-1 | - | - | TRBV24-1 | CATAAPGEREQFF | TGTGCCACGGCTGCCCCCGGGGAAAGGGAGCAGTTCTTC
TRBJ2-1 | many | TRBD2 | TRBV4-2 | CASSQRSGLAVYNEQFF | TGTGCCAGCAGTCAACGTTCGGGACTAGCGGTATACAATGAGCAGTTCTTC
TRBJ2-3 | - | - | TRBV6-2/TRBV6-3 | CASSLDSFADTQYF | TGTGCCAGCAGTCTGGACTCGTTCGCGGATACGCAGTATTTT
TRBJ2-2 | many | - | TRBV5-1 | CASKLETAEPGELFF | TGCGCCAGCAAGCTCGAGACAGCGGAACCCGGGGAGCTGTTTTTT
TRBJ2-3 | - | - | TRBV2 | CASISDPTDTQYF | TGTGCCAGCATTTCGGACCCGACAGATACGCAGTATTTT
TRBJ1-2 | few | - | TRBV20-1 | CSARRGKNYGYTF | TGCAGTGCTAGAAGGGGAAAGAACTATGGCTACACCTTC
TRBJ2-3 | - | TRBD1 | TRBV11-2 | CASSFTIPPGTGADTQYF | TGTGCCAGCAGCTTCACAATACCCCCGGGGACAGGGGCAGATACGCAGTATTTT
TRBJ2-7 | - | TRBD1 | TRBV6-2/TRBV6-3 | CASRSSGQPYGQYF | TGTGCCAGCAGATCCTCGGGACAGCCCTACGGGCAGTACTTC
TRBJ2-7 | - | - | TRBV30 | CAWSGESGFYEQYF | TGTGCCTGGAGTGGGGAATCAGGTTTCTACGAGCAGTACTTC
TRBJ2-3 | many | TRBD1 | TRBV27 | CASSFGQGGSTQYF | TGTGCCAGCAGTTTCGGACAGGGAGGTTCTACGCAGTATTTT
TRBJ2-7 | - | TRBD1 | TRBV7-2 | CASSLRGRGRLEQYF | TGTGCCAGCAGCTTGAGGGGCAGGGGGCGCCTCGAGCAGTACTTC
TRBJ1-2 | - | TRBD1 | TRBV9 | CASSGGGTGGLNYGYTF | TGTGCCAGCAGCGGAGGAGGGACAGGGGGACTTAACTATGGCTACACCTTC
TRBJ2-1 | few | TRBD2 | TRBV20-1 | CSAKGLAGFYNEQFF | TGCAGTGCAAAGGGACTAGCGGGGTTCTACAATGAGCAGTTCTTC
TRBJ2-3 | - | - | TRBV25-1 | CASSRGGGWSTDTQYF | TGTGCCAGCAGTAGAGGAGGAGGCTGGAGCACAGATACGCAGTATTTT
TRBJ1-1 | - | - | TRBV10-3 | CAISATGTYTEAFF | TGTGCCATCAGCGCCACGGGGACGTACACTGAAGCTTTCTTT
TRBJ2-7 | - | - | TRBV27 | CASSLSLSPLGRYEQYF | TGTGCCAGCAGTTTATCCTTATCCCCCCTCGGACGCTACGAGCAGTACTTC
TRBJ2-7 | - | - | TRBV3-1 | CASSQGRVSSYEQYF | TGTGCCAGCAGCCAGGGTAGGGTGAGCTCCTACGAGCAGTACTTC
TRBJ1-1 | few | - | TRBV2 | CASSERGYTEAFF | TGTGCCAGCAGTGAGAGGGGGTACACTGAAGCTTTCTTT
TRBJ2-1 | few | - | TRBV9 | CASSVGTNYNEQFF | TGTGCCAGCAGCGTAGGGACGAACTACAATGAGCAGTTCTTC
TRBJ2-1 | - | - | TRBV7-2 | CASSQGLADRRFNEQFF | TGTGCCAGCAGCCAAGGACTGGCTGATCGTCGATTCAATGAGCAGTTCTTC
TRBJ1-1 | few | - | TRBV5-1 | CASSLKGERNTEAFF | TGCGCCAGCAGCTTGAAAGGGGAACGGAACACTGAAGCTTTCTTT
TRBJ2-1 | - | - | TRBV5-1 | CASSLSDPSFNEQFF | TGCGCCAGCAGCTTGTCGGACCCCTCATTCAATGAGCAGTTCTTC
TRBJ2-7 | - | - | TRBV7-8 | CASSFGTSRGEQYF | TGTGCCAGCAGCTTTGGGACATCCCGGGGAGAGCAGTACTTC
TRBJ1-5 | - | - | TRBV29-1 | CSVGGGAGSQPQHF | TGCAGCGTGGGGGGGGGTGCCGGCTCTCAGCCCCAGCATTTT
TRBJ2-7 | - | TRBD1 | TRBV29-1 | CSATEGTAGSYEQYF | TGCAGCGCTACCGAGGGGACAGCTGGCTCCTACGAGCAGTACTTC
TRBJ2-1 | few | - | TRBV11-2 | CASTRSGSSYNEQFF | TGTGCCAGCACGCGATCAGGGAGCTCCTACAATGAGCAGTTCTTC
TRBJ1-1 | - | TRBD1 | TRBV30 | CAGTDQNTEAFF | TGCGCAGGGACAGACCAGAACACTGAAGCTTTCTTT
TRBJ2-2 | - | - | TRBV5-1 | CASSPLRDTGELFF | TGCGCCAGCAGCCCCCTTAGGGACACCGGGGAGCTGTTTTTT